These 6 T cell receptor beta chains came from one sample sequenced in a study of spatial heterogeneity in lung cancer. TCRdb ran MiXCR on the 5' RACE reads and lists one entry per CDR3 protein. The sample consists of approximately 50,000 distinct CDR3 sequences, around 6.7% of them appearing once. As to time point: blood at routine non-recurrence follow-up after resection. No cell sorting; template was whole RNA from tumor, lung tissue or PBMC. Specimen: PBMCs, collected at follow-up. The receptors derive from a female donor with early-stage non-small cell lung cancer.

This clonotype has only a few counts. V and J are TRBV4-1 and TRBJ1-6, with unresolved D. Trimming pared 0 bases from V and 7 bases from J, leaving 7 bases between. The CDR3 covers 14 residues. The germline CDR1 and CDR2 sequences are MGHRA and YSYEKL. This CDR3 reads CASSQEGRNSPLHF. In nucleotides, the CDR3 is TGCGCCAGCAGCCAAGAAGGCAGAAATTCACCCCTCCACTTT.

This clonotype was counted many times. The CDR3 here is CAISEVSEPGTF. In DNA form, the CDR3 reads TGTGCCATCAGTGAGGTATCAGAGCCGGGCACCTTC. This sequence joins TRBV10-3 and TRBJ1-2; D gene unclear. Germline lookup yields CDR1 ENHRY and CDR2 SYGVKD. V was trimmed by 2 bases and J by 13 bases, leaving 14 bases between them. The CDR3 runs 12 residues.

This clonotype was counted a few times. CDR3 nucleotide sequence: TGCAGTGCTAGAGGCCCGACTCAAGATACGCAGTATTTT. This translates into CSARGPTQDTQYF. The V and J genes are TRBV20-1 and TRBJ2-3; D uncertain. The germline V and J ends were trimmed by 1 base and 5 bases, with 10 bases remaining between them. The CDR3 spans 13 residues. Germline-derived CDR1 and CDR2 are DFQATT and SNEGSKA (reference sequence).

This clonotype came up a few times. The J gene is TRBJ2-1, the V gene TRBV29-1; possibly TRBD2 for D (5 bases). The CDR3 extends over 15 amino acids. The ends were cut back, 7 bases at V and 3 bases at J, with 19 bases in the middle. Germline lookup yields CDR1 SQVTM and CDR2 ANQGSEA. The CDR3 DNA reads as TGCAGCGCTACGAGCCAAGGGAGCATCTACAATGAGCAGTTCTTC. It specifies CSATSQGSIYNEQFF.

This clonotype was observed at least ten times. V and J are TRBV7-2 and TRBJ2-2, with D possibly being TRBD1 or TRBD2 (5 bases each). This CDR3 is 14 amino acids long. Between the trimmed V and J ends, which lost 5 bases and 4 bases, there was a span of 11 bases. Germline V gene data show CDR1 as SGHTA and CDR2 as FQGNSA. The CDR3 region is CASSRGAITGELFF. Written as DNA, the CDR3 is TGTGCCAGCAGCAGGGGAGCAATCACCGGGGAGCTGTTTTTT.

This clonotype was recorded a few times. The V and J genes are TRBV6-1 and TRBJ1-2; tentative D call: TRBD1 (5 bases). In germline, CDR1 is MNHNS, CDR2 SASEGT. Trimming shortened V by 2 bases and J by 1 base, and 11 bases separated the two germline ends. The CDR3 spans 15 residues. In DNA form, the CDR3 reads TGTGCCAGCAGTGAACGGGACCCCCTTAACTATGGCTACACCTTC. This encodes CASSERDPLNYGYTF.